One and the same sample provided the 27 T cell receptor beta chains below, sequenced in a study of control samples from healthy donors and cancer patients. Assay used: immunoSEQ multiplex PCR; TCRdb lists only in-frame clones, some missing. The sample contains 150,000 to 200,000 clones, 80% to 95% of which appear only once. Sequenced input: blood. Receptor source: a middle-aged woman in good health.

This rearrangement joins TRBV2 to TRBJ1-1, with a possible D match to TRBD1 (6 bases). CDR3 length equals 14 residues. Germline V gene data show CDR1 as SNHLY and CDR2 as FYNNEI. V gave up 3 bases and J gave up 0 bases, with 8 bases separating them. The CDR3 bases are TGTGCCAGCAGTGAGGGGGCTCTGAACACTGAAGCTTTCTTT. It yields the protein CASSEGALNTEAFF.

The genes are TRBV5-1 and TRBJ2-7, with 10 bases aligning to TRBD2. Losses at the gene ends were 2 bases for V and 3 bases for J; bases not matched to a gene: 11. This CDR3 region has 17 residues. Germline V gives CDR1 SGHRS, CDR2 YFSETQ. Written as DNA, the CDR3 is TGCGCCAGCAGCTTAGGTAGCGGGGGGATCAACGTCTACGAGCAGTACTTC. This encodes CASSLGSGGINVYEQYF.

The V and J genes are TRBV4-1 and TRBJ1-4, with a possible D match to TRBD1 (6 bases). The CDR3 extends over 21 amino acids. Germline assignment: CDR1 MGHRA and CDR2 YSYEKL. V gave up 0 bases and J gave up 2 bases, with 25 bases separating them. The CDR3 loop reads CASSQDEIGDITRSTNEKLFF. The CDR3, as DNA: TGCGCCAGCAGCCAAGATGAAATTGGGGACATAACAAGGTCGACTAATGAAAAACTGTTTTTT.

The V call is TRBV7-8, the J call TRBJ1-1; D is unclear. V was shortened by 0 bases and J by 11 bases, with 13 bases between the two germline ends. Per the germline V gene, CDR1 is SGHVS and CDR2 is FQNEAQ. The CDR3 loop spans 13 amino acids. CDR3 nucleotides: TGTGCCAGCAGCTTAGCGGCCCCAGCGGGGGCTTTCTTT. Translating it yields CASSLAAPAGAFF.

With regard to this clone: Other DNA sequences within the sample encode an identical CDR3. The rearrangement uses TRBV5-1 and TRBJ2-3; TRBD2 agrees at 7 bases. CDR3 length: 14 amino acids. CDR1 is SGHRS, CDR2 YFSETQ, per germline. The ends lost 8 bases at V and 0 bases at J; junction bases unmatched: 6. CDR3 amino acids: CASSSGQSTDTQYF. The CDR3 DNA reads TGCGCCAGTAGTAGCGGGCAAAGCACAGATACGCAGTATTTT.

The chain couples TRBV19 to TRBJ1-3; TRBD1 might be the D (6 bases). Germline CDR1 LNHDA, CDR2 SQIVND (reference sequence). Trimming took off 5 bases at V and 4 bases at J, with 21 bases between the two ends. This CDR3 is 17 amino acids long. CDR3 coding DNA: TGTGCCAGTAGTTCCCCTAGGCCAGGGGCGCTCGGAAACACCATATATTTT. Its protein product is CASSSPRPGALGNTIYF.

This chain links TRBV4-1 with TRBJ2-5; unclear D gene. This CDR3 has 16 residues. Germline V gene lookup returns CDR1 MGHRA and CDR2 YSYEKL. Between the trimmed V and J ends, which lost 4 bases and 5 bases, there was a span of 20 bases. DNA for the CDR3: TGCGCCAGCAGCCTCCCGACCGCGGACCCTCCGGAGACCCAGTACTTC. Amino acids: CASSLPTADPPETQYF.

This clone was seen a single time. This chain links TRBV4-1 with TRBJ1-5; TRBD1 might be the D (6 bases). The CDR3 runs to 15 residues. CDR1 is MGHRA and CDR2 is YSYEKL in the germline V gene. With 5 bases removed from V and 6 bases from J, the gap between germline ends came to 17 bases. Here the CDR3 reads CASSVPGHRIQPQHF. The CDR3 DNA reads as TGCGCCAGCAGCGTACCGGGACACCGAATTCAGCCCCAGCATTTT.

The CDR3 nucleotides are TGTGCCACCAGCGCAGGGGTGTCAGAACCCAATCAGCCCCAGCATTTT. Amino acids: CATSAGVSEPNQPQHF. V is TRBV15 and J is TRBJ1-5; a weak D match, TRBD1 (6 bases). CDR3 length: 16 residues. Germline V gene lookup returns CDR1 LNHNV and CDR2 YYDKDF (reference sequence). V was shortened by 5 bases and J by 3 bases, with 17 bases between the two germline ends.

This chain uses TRBV5-6 with TRBJ1-2; no definite D call. V was clipped by 1 base and J by 6 bases, with 7 bases between them. Per the germline V gene, CDR1 is SGHDT and CDR2 is YYEEEE. This CDR3 is built from 12 residues. CDR3 in DNA: TGTGCCAGCAGCTTGCCAGTCGATGGCTACACCTTC. Residues: CASSLPVDGYTF.

The chain links TRBV27 to TRBJ2-5; D possibly corresponds to TRBD2 (7 bases). Looked up from germline, CDR1 is MNHEY and CDR2 is SMNVEV (reference sequence). The CDR3 has 11 residues. Trimming cost V 4 bases and J 11 bases, with 11 bases left between them. CDR3 sequence: CASSSGGPQYF. In nucleotides, the CDR3 is TGTGCCAGCAGTTCGGGGGGCCCTCAGTACTTC.

V usage is TRBV2 and J usage is TRBJ1-5, with TRBD1 matching 8 bases. Looked up from germline, CDR1 is SNHLY and CDR2 is FYNNEI. V dropped 7 bases and J dropped 2; count of bases not matched to a gene: 7. The CDR3 consists of 15 residues. In nucleotides, the CDR3 is TGTGCCAGCACCGAACCGACAGGGGGCAATCAGCCCCAGCATTTT. Protein: CASTEPTGGNQPQHF.

In DNA, the CDR3 is TGCGCCAGCAGCGAGGGACAGGGACCAGATACGCAGTATTTT. This encodes CASSEGQGPDTQYF. The V gene is TRBV5-1, the J gene TRBJ2-3, with 9 nucleotides matching TRBD1. V lost 4 bases and J lost 4; bases outside the gene matches: 4. Germline values: CDR1 SGHRS, CDR2 YFSETQ. CDR3 length: 14 amino acids. The full variable domain, rest sourced from reference TRBV5-1 and TRBJ2-3, is KAGVTQTPRYLIKTRGQQVTLSCSPISGHRSVSWYQQTPGQGLQFLFEYFSETQRNKGNFPGRFSGRQFSNSRSEMNVSTLELGDSALYLCASSEGQGPDTQYFGPGTRLTVL.

CDR3 region: CAGHREMNEQYF. CDR3 nucleotides: TGTGCCGGTCACAGGGAAATGAACGAGCAGTACTTC. The chain has TRBV2 and TRBJ2-7; D perhaps matches TRBD1 (6 bases). V dropped 11 bases and J dropped 5 bases, with 16 bases sitting between them. Germline CDR1 reads SNHLY; CDR2 reads FYNNEI. This CDR3 has 12 residues. Full variable domain (missing parts from reference TRBV2 and TRBJ2-7): EPEVTQTPSHQVTQMGQEVILRCVPISNHLYFYWYRQILGQKVEFLVSFYNNEISEKSEIFDDQFSVERPDGSNFTLKIRSTKLEDSAMYFCAGHREMNEQYFGPGTRLTVT.

This clone was observed once. Here the CDR3 omits its conserved ending phenylalanine or tryptophan, so a read error is the likely source. The DNA is omitted, as the CDR3 cannot be located on it reliably, and the CDR3 follows TCRdb's listing. This chain connects TRBV5-4 to TRBJ1-1; TRBD1 is the table's D call and was not checked against the DNA. The CDR3 adds up to 13 amino acids, both ends counted. The germline gives CDR1 SGHNT, CDR2 YYREEE (reference sequence). The CDR3 region is CASSLVTGIPHEV.

In this sample, this clone turned up once. The V call is TRBV7-9, the J call TRBJ1-2, with D tentatively TRBD1 (5 bases). V was pared by 2 bases and J by 8 bases, with 12 bases between. There are 13 residues in the CDR3. CDR1 is SEHNR, CDR2 FQNEAQ, per germline (reference sequence). Here the CDR3 DNA reads TGTGCCAGCAGCTTATCGTCCAGGGACGGCTACACCTTC. This gives the protein CASSLSSRDGYTF.

The CDR3 DNA sequence: TGTGCCACCACAAGTCGGGACAAACAGCCTGAAGCTTTCTTT. It translates to CATTSRDKQPEAFF. The rearrangement joins TRBV15 to TRBJ1-1; tentatively, D is TRBD1 (6 bases). The germline gives CDR1 LNHNV, CDR2 YYDKDF (reference sequence). The CDR3 has 14 amino acids. Trimming pared 7 bases from V and 6 bases from J, leaving 18 bases between.

V gene TRBV7-9 combines with J gene TRBJ2-2; 8 nucleotides line up with TRBD1. CDR1 and CDR2 from the germline V gene are SEHNR and FQNEAQ (reference sequence). CDR3 length: 15 residues. The junction had 8 bases not matched to a gene; V was cut back by 7 bases and J by 4 bases. This chain's CDR3 is CASTRTTGGTGELFF. CDR3 DNA: TGTGCCAGCACCCGGACCACAGGGGGCACCGGGGAGCTGTTTTTT.

This clone turned up a few times. V usage is TRBV5-6 and J usage is TRBJ2-7; D is unclear. V was trimmed by 3 bases and J by 3 bases, leaving 7 bases between them. The CDR3 has 12 amino acids. Germline CDR1 reads SGHDT; CDR2 reads YYEEEE. The CDR3 here is CASSSLDYEQYF. The CDR3, as DNA: TGTGCCAGCAGCTCCCTCGACTACGAGCAGTACTTC. The variable domain in full, completed from reference TRBV5-6 and TRBJ2-7, reads DAGVTQSPTHLIKTRGQQVTLRCSPKSGHDTVSWYQQALGQGPQFIFQYYEEEERQRGNFPDRFSGHQFPNYSSELNVNALLLGDSALYLCASSSLDYEQYFGPGTRLTVT.

This chain links TRBV5-1 with TRBJ2-7, with TRBD2 as a possible D gene (6 bases). The V gene lost 0 bases and the J gene lost 1 base, with 11 bases spanning the gap. Germline-derived CDR1 and CDR2 are SGHRS and YFSETQ. The CDR3 length is 15 residues. CDR3 coding DNA: TGCGCCAGCAGCTTGGCGGGGGAAGGGTCCTACGAGCAGTACTTC. Translation gives CASSLAGEGSYEQYF.

The count of this clone is one. The CDR3 region has the DNA TGCAGCGCGTTAGTGGGTTACGGCAATCAGCCCCAGCATTTT. Its translation is CSALVGYGNQPQHF. J is TRBJ1-5 and V is TRBV29-1; D call uncertain. The germline V and J ends were trimmed by 7 bases and 2 bases, with 15 bases remaining between them. The CDR3 contains 14 residues. Germline CDR1 and CDR2: SQVTM and ANQGSEA. The entire variable domain, with the rest obtained from reference TRBV29-1 and TRBJ1-5, is as follows: SAVISQKPSRDICQRGTSLTIQCQVDSQVTMMFWYRQQPGQSLTLIATANQGSEATYESGFVIDKFPISRPNLTFSTLTVSNMSPEDSSIYLCSALVGYGNQPQHFGDGTRLSIL.

This clone has a single count. This chain joins TRBV7-9 and TRBJ1-2; D may be TRBD1 (6 bases). Trimming pared 4 bases from V and 10 bases from J, leaving 22 bases between. Germline CDR1 SEHNR, CDR2 FQNEAQ (reference sequence). The CDR3 length is 15 residues. CDR3 loop: CASSSVADSHHNYTF. The CDR3 bases are TGTGCCAGCAGCTCCGTGGCGGACAGCCACCACAACTACACCTTC. The full variable domain, in which reference TRBV7-9 and TRBJ1-2 provide the parts outside the CDR3, is DTGVSQNPRHKITKRGQNVTFRCDPISEHNRLYWYRQTLGQGPEFLTYFQNEAQLEKSRLLSDRFSAERPKGSFSTLEIQRTEQGDSAMYLCASSSVADSHHNYTFGSGTRLTVV.

A remark on this clone: The sample carries other DNA sequences with the same CDR3. The V gene is TRBV6-5, the J gene TRBJ1-2; D not certain. The CDR3 is 12 residues long. Trimming pared 9 bases from V and 3 bases from J, leaving 11 bases between. Germline V gives CDR1 MNHEY, CDR2 SVGAGI. The CDR3 DNA reads TGTGCCAGTGGGTCTGGGGACTATGGCTACACCTTC. It translates to CASGSGDYGYTF.

V gene TRBV28 combines with J gene TRBJ1-1; D gene uncertain. Germline V gene data show CDR1 as MDHEN and CDR2 as SYDVKM. This CDR3 has 14 residues. Trimming left V 5 bases short and J 6 bases short, with 16 bases between. The CDR3 here is CASSLVPWVSEAFF. The CDR3, as DNA: TGTGCCAGCAGTCTCGTTCCCTGGGTCTCTGAAGCTTTCTTT.

The V gene is TRBV6-5, the J gene TRBJ2-6; possibly TRBD1 for D (5 bases). The CDR3 contains 15 residues. V lost 6 bases, J lost 2 bases, and 11 bases lay in between. The V gene's germline CDR1 is MNHEY and CDR2 SVGAGI. In DNA, the CDR3 is TGTGCCAGCAGGTCCAGGGTGCCTGGGGCCAACGTCCTGACTTTC. It is translated as CASRSRVPGANVLTF.

V is TRBV4-1 and J is TRBJ2-7; possibly TRBD1 for D (6 bases). The CDR3 contains 15 residues. Germline assignment: CDR1 MGHRA and CDR2 YSYEKL. V lost 0 bases and J lost 3, with 12 bases in between. CDR3: CASSQDRGSLYEQYF. CDR3 in DNA: TGCGCCAGCAGCCAAGATAGGGGGTCCCTCTACGAGCAGTACTTC.

This sequence joins TRBV5-1 and TRBJ2-1; D unresolved. There are 15 residues in the CDR3. Germline values: CDR1 SGHRS, CDR2 YFSETQ. Trimming cost V 4 bases and J 4 bases, with 15 bases left between them. CDR3 nucleotides: TGCGCCAGCAGCCCCGCCCTTACTTTTTACAATGAGCAGTTCTTC. Translation: CASSPALTFYNEQFF.